This entry describes one T cell receptor beta chain. The data are from a study of shared clonotypes between healthy human individuals. Method: immunoSEQ multiplex PCR; TCRdb's copy keeps in-frame clones and lacks some. The sample comprises roughly 2,500,000 clones, over 85% of which are singletons, and approximately 0.35% rests with the top ten. Germline CDR1 SGDLS, CDR2 YYNGEE. V lost 0 bases, J lost 7 bases, and 11 bases lay in between. This CDR3 region has 14 residues. Sequencing was performed on naive CD4+ T cells from PBMCs. Subset in this sample: CD45RA+ positively selected. The receptor comes from a man aged 18 to 29 in good health. Some clones in this sample may be carry-over from other donors' samples. The chain combines TRBV9 with TRBJ2-4; D gene unclear. CDR3 nucleotide sequence: TGTGCCAGCAGCGTAGAGGCAAAAGGTAACATTCAGTACTTC. As protein: CASSVEAKGNIQYF.